This is a list of T cell receptor beta chains from one sample in a study of blood T cells in healthy people across ages. TCRdb re-called the 5' RACE reads through MiXCR, storing one row per CDR3 protein. The table shows roughly 2 million distinct CDR3 sequences, with roughly 50% occurring only once. Sequenced input: blood. These receptors were collected from a middle-aged woman in good health. Both conserved end residues are part of each CDR3. D genes are given only for firm matches. Expanded clones are given a class, and other clones once, few, many or no size at all.

>TRBJ2-7|TRBD2|many|TRBV20-1
CSARDLFRLAGAYEQYF
TGCAGTGCTAGAGATCTATTTAGGCTAGCGGGGGCCTACGAGCAGTACTTC
>TRBJ2-3|-|-|TRBV20-1
CSAPSRRGPTDTQYF
TGCAGTGCTCCATCAAGACGGGGACCCACAGATACGCAGTATTTT
>TRBJ2-4|-|-|TRBV6-2/TRBV6-3
CASSSRGAPKNIQYF
TGTGCCAGCAGTTCCCGAGGGGCCCCCAAAAACATTCAGTACTTC
>TRBJ2-2|-|-|TRBV29-1
CSVVGGDTGELFF
TGCAGCGTTGTCGGAGGGGACACCGGGGAGCTGTTTTTT
>TRBJ2-3|-|-|TRBV25-1
CASSDPGAIADTQYF
TGTGCCAGCAGTGATCCAGGGGCGATCGCAGATACGCAGTATTTT
>TRBJ2-7|TRBD1|-|TRBV4-2
CTSSQEPFTGADEQYF
TGTACCAGCAGCCAAGAGCCTTTTACAGGGGCGGACGAGCAGTACTTC
>TRBJ2-3|TRBD2|once|TRBV20-1
CSARPPSGGAEDTQYF
TGCAGTGCTAGACCCCCTAGCGGGGGGGCCGAAGATACGCAGTATTTT
>TRBJ2-1|TRBD1|few|TRBV5-1
CASSGGTGKISYNEQFF
TGCGCCAGCAGCGGTGGGACAGGGAAAATCTCCTACAATGAGCAGTTCTTC
>TRBJ1-1|-|-|TRBV12-3/TRBV12-4
CASRIGGTEAFF
TGTGCCAGCAGGATCGGGGGCACTGAAGCTTTCTTT
>TRBJ2-1|-|-|TRBV6-5
CASKGWGNYNEQFF
TGTGCCAGCAAAGGCTGGGGAAACTACAATGAGCAGTTCTTC
>TRBJ2-5|TRBD1|-|TRBV13
CASSNPRDSGKETQYF
TGTGCCAGCAGTAACCCCCGGGACAGTGGAAAAGAGACCCAGTACTTC
>TRBJ1-2|-|-|TRBV20-1
CSASQGTYYGYTF
TGCAGTGCTTCCCAGGGGACGTACTATGGCTACACCTTC
>TRBJ2-3|-|few|TRBV13
CASSSDGTQYF
TGTGCCAGCAGCTCTGATGGTACGCAGTATTTT
>TRBJ1-2|TRBD1|-|TRBV6-2/TRBV6-3
CASNLQGYYGYTF
TGTGCCAGCAACCTACAGGGGTACTATGGCTACACCTTC
>TRBJ2-7|-|-|TRBV5-6
CASSKKTAVKFYEQYF
TGTGCCAGCAGCAAAAAGACCGCGGTAAAGTTCTACGAGCAGTACTTC